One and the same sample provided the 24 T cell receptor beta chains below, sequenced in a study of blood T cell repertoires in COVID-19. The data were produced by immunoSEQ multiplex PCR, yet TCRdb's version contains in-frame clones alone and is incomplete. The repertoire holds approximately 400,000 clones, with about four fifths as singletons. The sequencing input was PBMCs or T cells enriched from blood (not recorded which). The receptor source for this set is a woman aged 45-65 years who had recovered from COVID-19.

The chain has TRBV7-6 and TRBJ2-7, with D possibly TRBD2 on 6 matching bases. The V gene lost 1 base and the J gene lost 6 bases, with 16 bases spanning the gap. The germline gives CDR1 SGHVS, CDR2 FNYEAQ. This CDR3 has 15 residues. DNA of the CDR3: TGTGCCAGCAGCTTAGGTTCCGGTCGGGGACTCGAGCAGTACTTC. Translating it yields CASSLGSGRGLEQYF.

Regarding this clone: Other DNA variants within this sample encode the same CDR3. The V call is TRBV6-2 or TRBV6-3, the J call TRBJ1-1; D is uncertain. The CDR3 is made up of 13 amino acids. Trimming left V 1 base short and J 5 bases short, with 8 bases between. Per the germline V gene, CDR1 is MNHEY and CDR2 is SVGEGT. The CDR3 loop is CASSYLGSTEAFF. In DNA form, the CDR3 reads TGTGCCAGCAGTTACTTGGGGAGTACTGAAGCTTTCTTT.

Here the CDR3 DNA reads TGTGCCAGCAGTACGATAACAGGGGGAGCAGGCTACACCTTC. Its protein is CASSTITGGAGYTF. The J gene is TRBJ1-2, the V gene TRBV28; 8 positions match TRBD1. Germline loops: CDR1 MDHEN, CDR2 SYDVKM. Trimming at V came to 5 bases and at J to 8 bases, leaving 10 bases not matched to a gene. The length of the CDR3 is 14 residues.

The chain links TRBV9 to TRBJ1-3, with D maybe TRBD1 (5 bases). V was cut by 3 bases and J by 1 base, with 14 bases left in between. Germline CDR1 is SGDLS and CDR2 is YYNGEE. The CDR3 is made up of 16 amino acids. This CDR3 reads CASSATQVPSGNTIYF. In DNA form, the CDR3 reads TGTGCCAGCAGCGCGACACAGGTCCCGTCTGGAAACACCATATATTTT.

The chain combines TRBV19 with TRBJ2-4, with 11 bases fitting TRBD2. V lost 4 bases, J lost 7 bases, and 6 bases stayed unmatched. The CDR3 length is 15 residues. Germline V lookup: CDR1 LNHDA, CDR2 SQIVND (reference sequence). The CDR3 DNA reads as TGTGCCAGTAGTAACTCCATAGCGGGAGGGAACATTCAGTACTTC. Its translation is CASSNSIAGGNIQYF.

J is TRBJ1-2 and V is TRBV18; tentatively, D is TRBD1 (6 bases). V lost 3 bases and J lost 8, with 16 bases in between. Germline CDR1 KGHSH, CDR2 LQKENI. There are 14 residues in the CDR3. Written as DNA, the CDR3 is TGTGCCAGCTCACCGAACACAGGGTTATTGGGCTACACCTTC. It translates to CASSPNTGLLGYTF.

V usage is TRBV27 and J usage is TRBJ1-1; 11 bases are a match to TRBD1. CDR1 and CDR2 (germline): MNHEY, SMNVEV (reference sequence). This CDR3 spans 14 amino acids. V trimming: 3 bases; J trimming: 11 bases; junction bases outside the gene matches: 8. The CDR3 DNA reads TGTGCCAGCAGTTTCCACCGGGACAGGGGGTTGGCTTTCTTT. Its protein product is CASSFHRDRGLAFF.

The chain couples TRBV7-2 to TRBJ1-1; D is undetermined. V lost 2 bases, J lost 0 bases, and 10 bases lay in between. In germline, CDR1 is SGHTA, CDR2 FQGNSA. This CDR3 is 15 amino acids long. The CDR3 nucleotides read TGTGCCAGCAGCTTAATGGGCACAGTGAACACTGAAGCTTTCTTT. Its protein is CASSLMGTVNTEAFF.

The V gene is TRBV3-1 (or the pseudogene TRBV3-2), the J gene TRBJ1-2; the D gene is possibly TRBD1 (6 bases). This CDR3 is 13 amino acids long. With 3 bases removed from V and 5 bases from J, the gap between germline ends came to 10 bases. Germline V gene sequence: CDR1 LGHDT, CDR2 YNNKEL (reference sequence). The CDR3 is CASSQGGRYGYTF. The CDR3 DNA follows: TGTGCCAGCAGCCAGGGGGGGCGATATGGCTACACCTTC.

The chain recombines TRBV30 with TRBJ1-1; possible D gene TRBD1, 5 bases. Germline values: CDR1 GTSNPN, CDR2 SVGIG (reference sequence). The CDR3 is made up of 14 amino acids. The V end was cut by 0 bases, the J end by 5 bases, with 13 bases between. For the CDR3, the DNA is TGTGCCTGGAGTGTACAAGGGGCAGGGACTGAAGCTTTCTTT. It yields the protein CAWSVQGAGTEAFF.

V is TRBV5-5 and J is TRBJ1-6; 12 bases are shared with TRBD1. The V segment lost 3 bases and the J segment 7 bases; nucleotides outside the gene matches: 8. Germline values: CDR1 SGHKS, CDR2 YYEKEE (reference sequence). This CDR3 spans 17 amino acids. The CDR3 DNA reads TGTGCCAGCAGCTCGCTACGGGGGACAGGGGGCAATTCACCCCTCCACTTT. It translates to CASSSLRGTGGNSPLHF.

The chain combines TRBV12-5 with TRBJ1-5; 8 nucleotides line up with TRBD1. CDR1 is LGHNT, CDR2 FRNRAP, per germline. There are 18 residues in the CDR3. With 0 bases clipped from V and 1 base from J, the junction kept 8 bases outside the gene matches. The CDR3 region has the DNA TGTGCTAGTGGTTTGGTAGGTAGGCAGGGGGCGAGCAATCAGCCCCAGCATTTT. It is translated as CASGLVGRQGASNQPQHF.

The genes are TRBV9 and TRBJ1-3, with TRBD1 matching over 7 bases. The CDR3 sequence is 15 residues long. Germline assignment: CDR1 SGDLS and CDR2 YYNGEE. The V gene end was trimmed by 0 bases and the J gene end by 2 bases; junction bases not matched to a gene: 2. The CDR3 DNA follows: TGTGCCAGCAGCGTAGGGGACAGTCCTGGAAACACCATATATTTT. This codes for CASSVGDSPGNTIYF.

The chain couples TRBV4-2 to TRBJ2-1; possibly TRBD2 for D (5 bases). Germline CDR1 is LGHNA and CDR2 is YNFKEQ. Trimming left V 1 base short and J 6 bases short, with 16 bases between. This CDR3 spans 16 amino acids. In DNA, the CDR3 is TGTGCCAGCAGCCAAGTATCGACACAACGGGGCAATGAGCAGTTCTTC. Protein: CASSQVSTQRGNEQFF.

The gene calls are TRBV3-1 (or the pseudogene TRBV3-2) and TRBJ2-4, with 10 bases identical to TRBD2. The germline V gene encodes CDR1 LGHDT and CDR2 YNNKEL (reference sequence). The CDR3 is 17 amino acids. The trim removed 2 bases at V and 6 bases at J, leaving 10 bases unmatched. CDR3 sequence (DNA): TGTGCCAGCAGCCAATGGACTAGCGGCAAGTGGGGAAACATTCAGTACTTC. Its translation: CASSQWTSGKWGNIQYF.

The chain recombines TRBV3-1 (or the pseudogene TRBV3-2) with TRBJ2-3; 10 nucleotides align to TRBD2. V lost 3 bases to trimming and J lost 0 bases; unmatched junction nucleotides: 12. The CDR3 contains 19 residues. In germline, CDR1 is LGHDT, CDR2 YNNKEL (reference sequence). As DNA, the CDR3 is TGTGCCAGCAGCCATCGCATAGCGGGAGGTTTCTCTAGCACAGATACGCAGTATTTT. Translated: CASSHRIAGGFSSTDTQYF.

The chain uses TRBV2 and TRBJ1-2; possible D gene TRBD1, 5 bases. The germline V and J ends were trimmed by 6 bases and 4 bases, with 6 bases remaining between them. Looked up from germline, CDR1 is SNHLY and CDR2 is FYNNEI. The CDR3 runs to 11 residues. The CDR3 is CASRGAYGYTF. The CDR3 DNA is TGTGCCAGCAGAGGGGCCTATGGCTACACCTTC.

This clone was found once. Here the CDR3 DNA reads TGTGCCAGCAGCTCCCAACCACGGCCAGGAGGGCAAGGAGATACGCAGTATTTT. Translation: CASSSQPRPGGQGDTQYF. The chain uses TRBV9 and TRBJ2-3; a weak D match, TRBD2 (6 bases). CDR3 length: 18 residues. V dropped 4 bases and J dropped 5 bases, with 26 bases sitting between them. The germline CDR1 and CDR2 sequences are SGDLS and YYNGEE.

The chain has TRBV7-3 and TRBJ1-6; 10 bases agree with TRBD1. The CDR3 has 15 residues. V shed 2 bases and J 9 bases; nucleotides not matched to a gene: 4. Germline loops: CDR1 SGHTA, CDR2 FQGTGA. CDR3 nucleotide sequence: TGTGCCAGCAGCTTATTCGACAGGGGGCTTTCACCCCTCCACTTT. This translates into CASSLFDRGLSPLHF.

CDR3 DNA: TGTGCCAGCAGAGGGAGGGGTGGGTCAGTAGATACGCAGTATTTT. Translated: CASRGRGGSVDTQYF. The chain is built from TRBV6-5 and TRBJ2-3; 7 bases map to TRBD2. Trimming took 6 bases from V and 5 from J; bases not matched to a gene: 11. The CDR3 sequence is 15 residues long. The germline CDR1 and CDR2 sequences are MNHEY and SVGAGI.

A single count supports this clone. The CDR3 is CARSSRDRHTGELFF. CDR3 nucleotides: TGTGCCAGAAGCTCCAGGGACAGACACACCGGGGAGCTGTTTTTT. The V call is TRBV5-3, the J call TRBJ2-2; 7 positions agree with TRBD1. TRBV5-3 is an ORF, and what it does is uncertain. V lost 3 bases and J lost 3; bases outside the gene matches: 5. CDR3 size: 15 residues.

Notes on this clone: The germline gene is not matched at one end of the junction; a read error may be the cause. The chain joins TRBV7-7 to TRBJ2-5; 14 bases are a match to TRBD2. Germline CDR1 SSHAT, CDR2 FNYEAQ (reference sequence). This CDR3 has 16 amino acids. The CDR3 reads CASSPGLAGGQETQYF. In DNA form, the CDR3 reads TGTGCTAGCAGCCCAGGACTAGCGGGGGGCCAAGAGACCCAGTACTTC.

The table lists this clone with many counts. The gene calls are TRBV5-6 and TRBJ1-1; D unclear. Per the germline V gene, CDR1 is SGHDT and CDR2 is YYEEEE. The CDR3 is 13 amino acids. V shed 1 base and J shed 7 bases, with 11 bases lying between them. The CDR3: CASSLLGAGEAFF. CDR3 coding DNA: TGTGCCAGCAGCTTGTTGGGTGCGGGTGAAGCTTTCTTT.

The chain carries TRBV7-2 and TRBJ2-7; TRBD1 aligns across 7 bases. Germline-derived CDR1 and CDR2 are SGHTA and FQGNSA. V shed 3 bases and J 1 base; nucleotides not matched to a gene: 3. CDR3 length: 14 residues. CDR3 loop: CASSFPQGSYEQYF. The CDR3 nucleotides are TGTGCCAGCAGCTTCCCACAGGGGTCCTACGAGCAGTACTTC.